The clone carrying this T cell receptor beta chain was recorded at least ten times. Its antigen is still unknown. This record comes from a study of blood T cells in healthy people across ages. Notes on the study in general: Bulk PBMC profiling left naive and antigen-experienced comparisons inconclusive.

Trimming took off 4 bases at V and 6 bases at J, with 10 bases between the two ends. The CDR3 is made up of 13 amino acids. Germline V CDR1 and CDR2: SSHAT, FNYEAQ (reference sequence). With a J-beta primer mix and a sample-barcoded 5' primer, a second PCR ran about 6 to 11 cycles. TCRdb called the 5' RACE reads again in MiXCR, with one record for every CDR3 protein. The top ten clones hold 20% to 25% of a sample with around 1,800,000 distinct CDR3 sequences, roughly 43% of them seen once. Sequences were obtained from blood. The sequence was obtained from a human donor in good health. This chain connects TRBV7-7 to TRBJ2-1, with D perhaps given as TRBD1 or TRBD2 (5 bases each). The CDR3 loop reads CASSSGGGNEQFF. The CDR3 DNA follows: TGTGCCAGCAGCTCTGGTGGGGGCAATGAGCAGTTCTTC.